These 10 T cell receptor beta chains were sequenced from one sample in a study of blood T cell repertoires in COVID-19. TCRdb's copy holds only in-frame clones and misses some; the assay was immunoSEQ multiplex PCR. Of roughly 150,000 clones in the sample, about 83% were seen once. Sequencing was performed on peripheral blood. All receptors derive from a woman of 80 years or more with acute or convalescent COVID-19.

The table lists this clone with a count of one. The rearrangement uses TRBV19 and TRBJ2-7; 7 positions match TRBD1. V was clipped by 1 base and J by 5 bases; unmatched bases: 11. The CDR3 contains 16 residues. From germline, CDR1 is LNHDA and CDR2 SQIVND (reference sequence). The CDR3 here is CASSIGGSRGQDEQYF. The CDR3 DNA reads TGTGCCAGTAGTATAGGCGGTTCGAGGGGGCAGGACGAGCAGTACTTC.

This chain connects TRBV5-4 to TRBJ2-1; 12 nucleotides align to TRBD2. V dropped 0 bases and J dropped 7; count of bases not matched to a gene: 2. CDR1 SGHNT and CDR2 YYREEE come from the germline V gene (reference sequence). The CDR3 is 15 amino acids. The CDR3 reads CASSLELAGGNEQFF. CDR3 bases: TGTGCCAGCAGCTTGGAACTAGCGGGGGGTAATGAGCAGTTCTTC.

With regard to this clone: At one end, the junction sequence differs from germline, possibly due to a read error. The chain has TRBV2 and TRBJ1-4; 8 bases are shared with TRBD1. Germline CDR1 reads SNHLY; CDR2 reads FYNNEI. CDR3 length: 14 amino acids. The CDR3 region has the DNA TGTGCCAGCCGGGTACAGGGGGGTAATGAAAAACTGCTTTTT. Encoded protein: CASRVQGGNEKLLF.

This clone showed up many times. The V and J genes are TRBV29-1 and TRBJ2-2, with 9 bases identical to TRBD1. Germline lookup yields CDR1 SQVTM and CDR2 ANQGSEA. After removal of 6 bases from V and 6 bases from J, the junction contained 5 bases not matched to a gene. This CDR3 has 13 amino acids. CDR3 sequence reads: CSVRRQGAGELFF. The CDR3 coding sequence is TGCAGCGTCCGAAGACAGGGGGCCGGGGAGCTGTTTTTT.

This chain links TRBV7-2 with TRBJ2-7; D is uncertain. Germline V gives CDR1 SGHTA, CDR2 FQGNSA. Trimming removed 3 bases from V and 0 bases from J, with 3 bases in between. This CDR3 comprises 12 residues. CDR3 protein: CASSFHSYEQYF. The CDR3 coding sequence is TGTGCCAGCAGCTTCCACTCCTACGAGCAGTACTTC.

The chain uses TRBV10-3 and TRBJ2-3, with no clear D. V was trimmed by 4 bases and J by 2 bases, leaving 7 bases between them. This CDR3 is 13 amino acids long. Per the germline V gene, CDR1 is ENHRY and CDR2 is SYGVKD. The chain's CDR3 is CAISAEHTDTQYF. The CDR3 nucleotides read TGTGCCATCAGTGCTGAACACACAGATACGCAGTATTTT.

The chain links TRBV5-1 to TRBJ1-3; D gene unclear. The germline V gene encodes CDR1 SGHRS and CDR2 YFSETQ. Trimming removed 4 bases from V and 4 bases from J, with 15 bases in between. The CDR3 runs 15 residues. This CDR3 reads CASSPSGVGGNTIYF. For the CDR3, the DNA is TGCGCCAGCAGCCCCTCCGGGGTGGGAGGAAACACCATATATTTT.

This chain connects TRBV2 to TRBJ1-4, with TRBD1 as a possible D gene (6 bases). The V and J ends lost 5 bases and 5 bases respectively, with 12 bases between them. The CDR3 length is 14 residues. Germline values: CDR1 SNHLY, CDR2 FYNNEI. The CDR3 here is CASSIGQPNEKLFF. In DNA form, the CDR3 reads TGTGCCAGCAGTATCGGACAGCCCAATGAAAAACTGTTTTTT.

The chain employs TRBV6-6 and TRBJ1-5, with D hard to call. In germline, CDR1 is MNHNY, CDR2 SVGAGI (reference sequence). V was trimmed by 5 bases and J by 0 bases, leaving 14 bases between them. The CDR3 consists of 16 residues. The CDR3 reads CASSQIPRSSNQPQHF. Written as DNA, the CDR3 is TGTGCCAGCAGTCAGATCCCTCGGAGTAGCAATCAGCCCCAGCATTTT.

This sequence joins TRBV5-1 and TRBJ1-1; D is unresolved. From germline, CDR1 is SGHRS and CDR2 YFSETQ. V gave up 5 bases and J gave up 1 base, with 12 bases separating them. The CDR3 extends over 14 amino acids. CDR3 loop: CASSKQPSNTEAFF. The CDR3 DNA sequence: TGCGCCAGCAGTAAACAGCCTTCGAACACTGAAGCTTTCTTT.